This T cell receptor beta chain was captured by sequencing in a study of CD8 T cells in ankylosing spondylitis. On this clonotype: The target antigen is unknown.

The trim removed 4 bases at V and 10 bases at J, leaving 5 bases unmatched. Germline V gene lookup returns CDR1 SGHKS and CDR2 YYEKEE (reference sequence). CDR3 length: 12 residues. Quantitative 5'-RACE with molecular barcodes produced the TCR beta libraries. Using its own MiXCR run on the 5' RACE reads, TCRdb lists one record per CDR3 protein. The repertoire includes roughly 450,000 distinct CDR3 sequences, roughly 27% of them detected once, and roughly 0.8% sits in the top ten. Study-wide points: In ankylosing spondylitis blood, a motif of seven or eight highly homologous TCR beta variants appeared characteristic.

This chain joins TRBV5-5 and TRBJ2-1; 7 bases fit TRBD2. Sequencing was performed on blood, either unsorted or a sorted T cell fraction (not recorded which). The receptor comes from a male donor with ankylosing spondylitis. For the CDR3, the DNA is TGTGCCAGCAGCGGGGACTACCAGGAGCAGTTCTTC. Its translation is CASSGDYQEQFF.